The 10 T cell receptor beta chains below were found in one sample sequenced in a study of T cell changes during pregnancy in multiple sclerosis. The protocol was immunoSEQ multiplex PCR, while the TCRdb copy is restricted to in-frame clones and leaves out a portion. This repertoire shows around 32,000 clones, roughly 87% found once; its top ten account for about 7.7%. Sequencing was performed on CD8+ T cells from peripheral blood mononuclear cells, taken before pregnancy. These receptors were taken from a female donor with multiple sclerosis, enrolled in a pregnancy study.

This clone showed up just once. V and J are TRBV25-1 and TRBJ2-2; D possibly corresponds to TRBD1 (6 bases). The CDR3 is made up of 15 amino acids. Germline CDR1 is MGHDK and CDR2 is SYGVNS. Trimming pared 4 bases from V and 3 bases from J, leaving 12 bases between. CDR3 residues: CASSAGQLDTGELFF. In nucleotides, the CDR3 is TGTGCCAGCAGTGCCGGACAGTTAGACACCGGGGAGCTGTTTTTT.

This CDR3 reads CASSDSSGGSYGYTF. The DNA for the CDR3 is TGTGCCAGCAGTGACTCCTCGGGGGGCTCATATGGCTACACCTTC. The chain joins TRBV2 to TRBJ1-2; D may be TRBD1 (6 bases). This CDR3 has 15 residues. The V end was cut by 3 bases, the J end by 5 bases, with 16 bases between. Germline V lookup: CDR1 SNHLY, CDR2 FYNNEI.

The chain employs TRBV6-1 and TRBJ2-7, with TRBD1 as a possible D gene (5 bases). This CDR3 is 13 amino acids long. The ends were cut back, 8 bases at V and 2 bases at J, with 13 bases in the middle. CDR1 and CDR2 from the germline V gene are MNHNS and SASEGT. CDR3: CASSPGQPYEQYF. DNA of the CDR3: TGTGCCAGCTCTCCCGGACAACCCTACGAGCAGTACTTC.

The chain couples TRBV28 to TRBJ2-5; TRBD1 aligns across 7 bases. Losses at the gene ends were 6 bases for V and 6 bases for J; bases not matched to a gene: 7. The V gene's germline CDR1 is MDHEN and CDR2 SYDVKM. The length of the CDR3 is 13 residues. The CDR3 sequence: CASRKGARQTQYF. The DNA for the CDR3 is TGTGCCAGCAGAAAGGGGGCCCGGCAGACCCAGTACTTC.

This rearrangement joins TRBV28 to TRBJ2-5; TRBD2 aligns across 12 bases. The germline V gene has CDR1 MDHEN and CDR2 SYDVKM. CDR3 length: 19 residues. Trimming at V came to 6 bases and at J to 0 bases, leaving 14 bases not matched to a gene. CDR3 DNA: TGTGCCAGCAGCCACCCTTCTAGCGGGGGGGACGAGTACCAAGAGACCCAGTACTTC. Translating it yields CASSHPSSGGDEYQETQYF.

CDR3 region: CASSVYTTSGRRDEQFF. The CDR3 bases are TGTGCCAGCAGCGTATACACGACTAGCGGGAGGAGAGATGAGCAGTTCTTC. The V and J genes are TRBV9 and TRBJ2-1; the match to TRBD2 covers 13 bases. Germline V gives CDR1 SGDLS, CDR2 YYNGEE. The trim removed 1 base at V and 8 bases at J, leaving 9 bases unmatched. This CDR3 region has 17 residues. Complete variable domain (other parts from reference TRBV9 and TRBJ2-1): DSGVTQTPKHLITATGQRVTLRCSPRSGDLSVYWYQQSLDQGLQFLIQYYNGEERAKGNILERFSAQQFPDLHSELNLSSLELGDSALYFCASSVYTTSGRRDEQFFGPGTRLTVL.

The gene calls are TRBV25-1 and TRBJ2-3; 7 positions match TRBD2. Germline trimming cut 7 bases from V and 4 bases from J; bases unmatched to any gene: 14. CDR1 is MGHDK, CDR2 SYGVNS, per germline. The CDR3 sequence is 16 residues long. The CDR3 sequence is CASTKGREGLADTQYF. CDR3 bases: TGTGCCAGCACCAAAGGGAGGGAGGGCCTCGCAGATACGCAGTATTTT.

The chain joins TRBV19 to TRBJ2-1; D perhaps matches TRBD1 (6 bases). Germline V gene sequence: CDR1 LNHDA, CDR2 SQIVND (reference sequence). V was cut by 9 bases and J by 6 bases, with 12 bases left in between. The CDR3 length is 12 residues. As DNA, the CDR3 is TGTGCCAGCCGGGACAACCTCAATGAGCAGTTCTTC. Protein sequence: CASRDNLNEQFF.

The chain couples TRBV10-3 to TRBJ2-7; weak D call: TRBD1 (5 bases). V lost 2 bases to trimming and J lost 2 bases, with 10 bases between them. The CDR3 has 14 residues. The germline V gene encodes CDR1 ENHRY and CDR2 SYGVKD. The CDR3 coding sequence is TGTGCCATCAGTGAGGACAGAGAAGCCTACGAGCAGTACTTC. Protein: CAISEDREAYEQYF.

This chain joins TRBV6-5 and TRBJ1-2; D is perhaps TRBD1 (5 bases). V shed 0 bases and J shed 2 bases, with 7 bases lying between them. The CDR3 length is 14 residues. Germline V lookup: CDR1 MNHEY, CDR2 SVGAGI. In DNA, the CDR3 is TGTGCCAGCAGTTACTCAGCAGGGAACTATGGCTACACCTTC. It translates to CASSYSAGNYGYTF.